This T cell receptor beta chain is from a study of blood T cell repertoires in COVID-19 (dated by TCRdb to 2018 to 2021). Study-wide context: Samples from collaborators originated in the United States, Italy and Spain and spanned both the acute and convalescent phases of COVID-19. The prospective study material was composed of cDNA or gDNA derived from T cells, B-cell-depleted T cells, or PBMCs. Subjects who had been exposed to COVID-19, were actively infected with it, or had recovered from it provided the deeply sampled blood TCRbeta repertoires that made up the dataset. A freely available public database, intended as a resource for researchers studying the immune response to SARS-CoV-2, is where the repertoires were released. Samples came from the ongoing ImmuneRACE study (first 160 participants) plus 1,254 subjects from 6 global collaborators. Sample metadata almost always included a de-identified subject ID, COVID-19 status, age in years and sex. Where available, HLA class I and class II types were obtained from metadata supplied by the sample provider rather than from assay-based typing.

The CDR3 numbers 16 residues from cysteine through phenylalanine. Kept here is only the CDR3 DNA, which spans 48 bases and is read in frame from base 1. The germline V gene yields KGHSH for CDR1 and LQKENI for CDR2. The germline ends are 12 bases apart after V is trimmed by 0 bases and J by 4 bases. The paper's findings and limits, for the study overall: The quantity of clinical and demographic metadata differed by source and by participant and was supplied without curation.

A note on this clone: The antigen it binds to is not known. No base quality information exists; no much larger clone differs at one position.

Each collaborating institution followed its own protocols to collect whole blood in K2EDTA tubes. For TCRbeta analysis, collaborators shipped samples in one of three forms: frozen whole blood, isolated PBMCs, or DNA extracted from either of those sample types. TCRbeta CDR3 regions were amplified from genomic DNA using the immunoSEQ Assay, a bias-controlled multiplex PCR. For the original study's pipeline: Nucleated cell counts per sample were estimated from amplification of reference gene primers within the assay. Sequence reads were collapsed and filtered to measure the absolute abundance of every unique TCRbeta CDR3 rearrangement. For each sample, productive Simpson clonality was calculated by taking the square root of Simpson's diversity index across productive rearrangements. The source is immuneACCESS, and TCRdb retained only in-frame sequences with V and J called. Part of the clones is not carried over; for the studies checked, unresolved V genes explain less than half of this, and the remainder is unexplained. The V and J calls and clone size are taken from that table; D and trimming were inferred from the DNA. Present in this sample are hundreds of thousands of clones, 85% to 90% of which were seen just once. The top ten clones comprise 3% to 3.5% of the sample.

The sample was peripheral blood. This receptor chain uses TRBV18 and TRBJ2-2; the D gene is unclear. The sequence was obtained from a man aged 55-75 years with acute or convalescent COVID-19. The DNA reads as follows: TGTGCCAGCTCACCACCCTCTAGACCTAGCACCGGGGAGCTGTTTTTT. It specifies CASSPPSRPSTGELFF.